A single sample is the source of the 24 T cell receptor beta chains below, sequenced in a study of OX40 agonist ivuxolimab in advanced cancers. Some clones are missing from TCRdb's copy, which holds only in-frame ones; the method was immunoSEQ multiplex PCR. The table lists about 38,000 clones, about 83% of them singletons. The sample here was CD4+ or CD8+ T cells sorted from blood, taken in a trial of the OX40 agonist ivuxolimab. The receptors were sampled from an adult with an advanced solid tumor such as melanoma, head and neck, liver or kidney cancer.

The rearrangement joins TRBV9 to TRBJ2-3, with unresolved D. CDR1 and CDR2 from the germline V gene are SGDLS and YYNGEE. With 0 bases removed from V and 4 bases from J, the gap between germline ends came to 9 bases. There are 14 residues in the CDR3. DNA for the CDR3: TGTGCCAGCAGCGTAGAAGCACTCCCAGATACGCAGTATTTT. Residues: CASSVEALPDTQYF.

V and J are TRBV6-5 and TRBJ2-2, with a weak D call TRBD2 (5 bases). The length of the CDR3 is 15 residues. Between the trimmed V and J ends, which lost 1 base and 5 bases, there was a span of 11 bases. CDR1 MNHEY and CDR2 SVGAGI come from the germline V gene. This CDR3 reads CASSYLDSATGELFF. In nucleotides, the CDR3 is TGTGCCAGCAGTTACTTGGACTCGGCAACCGGGGAGCTGTTTTTT.

The V and J genes are TRBV5-5 and TRBJ1-1, with D unclear. CDR1 is SGHKS, CDR2 YYEKEE, per germline (reference sequence). Trimming removed 1 base at V and 3 bases at J, with 4 bases between. This CDR3 contains 12 residues. This CDR3 is CASSLMDTEAFF. As DNA, the CDR3 is TGTGCCAGCAGCTTGATGGACACTGAAGCTTTCTTT.

This clone is medium-sized in the sample. The chain employs TRBV28 and TRBJ2-7; D is ambiguous. The V gene lost 6 bases and the J gene lost 6 bases, with 9 bases spanning the gap. The CDR3 covers 11 residues. Germline-derived CDR1 and CDR2 are MDHEN and SYDVKM. This CDR3 reads CASSRGGEQYF. DNA of the CDR3: TGTGCCAGCAGCCGAGGTGGCGAGCAGTACTTC.

The rearrangement uses TRBV6-4 and TRBJ2-7; D perhaps matches TRBD1 (6 bases). Germline V gene lookup returns CDR1 MRHNA and CDR2 SNTAGT. CDR3 length: 13 amino acids. V was trimmed by 2 bases and J by 6 bases, leaving 11 bases between them. The CDR3 loop is CASSDRVGGEQYF. The CDR3 bases are TGTGCCAGCAGTGACAGGGTAGGGGGCGAGCAGTACTTC.

CDR3 nucleotide sequence: TGTGCCAGCAGCTTGGGAACCCACGGCGAGCAGTACTTC. Translating gives CASSLGTHGEQYF. This chain joins TRBV5-6 and TRBJ2-7, with no clear D. This CDR3 region has 13 residues. V was pared by 0 bases and J by 6 bases, with 10 bases between. Looked up from germline, CDR1 is SGHDT and CDR2 is YYEEEE.

This clone was detected once. The chain joins TRBV7-2 to TRBJ2-5, with TRBD2 identical over 9 bases. The trim removed 6 bases at V and 0 bases at J, leaving 5 bases unmatched. Germline assignment: CDR1 SGHTA and CDR2 FQGNSA. The length of the CDR3 is 15 residues. The CDR3 nucleotides are TGTGCCAGCAGTCAAATAGCGGGAGACCAAGAGACCCAGTACTTC. It yields the protein CASSQIAGDQETQYF.

The rearrangement uses TRBV5-1 and TRBJ1-1, with 9 bases matching TRBD1. Germline CDR1 SGHRS, CDR2 YFSETQ. Unmatched junction bases numbered 6, after V lost 4 bases and J lost 5 bases. The CDR3 runs 14 residues. The CDR3 sequence: CASSMMTGGTEAFF. DNA for the CDR3: TGCGCCAGCAGCATGATGACAGGGGGGACTGAAGCTTTCTTT.

This clone has more than one count but fewer than ten. This chain joins TRBV9 and TRBJ2-5; D not resolved. The CDR3 has 12 amino acids. CDR1 and CDR2 from the germline V gene are SGDLS and YYNGEE. V lost 0 bases and J lost 6, with 6 bases in between. In DNA, the CDR3 is TGTGCCAGCAGCGTAGCCGGCAAGACCCAGTACTTC. This codes for CASSVAGKTQYF.

This clone was counted a single time. The chain carries TRBV11-3 and TRBJ1-5; no clear D gene. V was trimmed by 0 bases and J by 7 bases, leaving 10 bases between them. This CDR3 region has 14 residues. CDR1 SGHNT and CDR2 YENEEA come from the germline V gene. The CDR3 sequence: CASSLDRSGQPQHF. CDR3 nucleotide sequence: TGTGCCAGCAGCTTAGATAGGTCAGGACAGCCCCAGCATTTT. The complete variable domain, with remaining parts taken from reference TRBV11-3 and TRBJ1-5, reads EAGVVQSPRYKIIEKKQPVAFWCNPISGHNTLYWYLQNLGQGPELLIRYENEEAVDDSQLPKDRFSAERLKGVDSTLKIQPAELGDSAVYLCASSLDRSGQPQHFGDGTRLSIL.

The rearrangement uses TRBV6-5 and TRBJ2-5, with D possibly being TRBD2 (5 bases). In germline, CDR1 is MNHEY, CDR2 SVGAGI. The ends were cut back, 4 bases at V and 3 bases at J, with 15 bases in the middle. The CDR3 is 15 residues long. CDR3 sequence reads: CASSSPRTLEETQYF. The CDR3 DNA reads as TGTGCCAGCAGTTCCCCCAGGACTTTGGAAGAGACCCAGTACTTC.

The V and J genes are TRBV19 and TRBJ2-3, with unresolved D. The germline V and J ends were trimmed by 4 bases and 5 bases, with 13 bases remaining between them. Germline V gene lookup returns CDR1 LNHDA and CDR2 SQIVND (reference sequence). The CDR3 extends over 14 amino acids. This chain's CDR3 is CASSTSISLDTQYF. CDR3 coding DNA: TGTGCCAGTAGTACCTCTATAAGTTTAGATACGCAGTATTTT.

The chain uses TRBV6-1 and TRBJ1-1; possibly TRBD1 for D (6 bases). V lost 5 bases to trimming and J lost 3 bases, with 16 bases between them. CDR3 length equals 15 residues. The germline gives CDR1 MNHNS, CDR2 SASEGT. The DNA for the CDR3 is TGTGCCAGCAGTCCCACCCGGGACACCTACACTGAAGCTTTCTTT. This codes for CASSPTRDTYTEAFF.

J is TRBJ1-3 and V is TRBV7-8, with D unresolved. V lost 0 bases and J 4 bases, leaving 7 bases between the germline ends. The length of the CDR3 is 14 residues. Looked up from germline, CDR1 is SGHVS and CDR2 is FQNEAQ. This CDR3 reads CASSLALGGNTIYF. In nucleotides, the CDR3 is TGTGCCAGCAGCTTAGCGTTGGGGGGAAACACCATATATTTT.

Written as DNA, the CDR3 is TGCAGTGCCCGGTTTTTGGAGACCCAGTACTTC. Protein sequence: CSARFLETQYF. This chain connects TRBV20-1 to TRBJ2-5; D is undetermined. V dropped 6 bases and J dropped 5 bases, with 10 bases sitting between them. Germline CDR1 and CDR2: DFQATT and SNEGSKA (reference sequence). This CDR3 has 11 residues.

V gene TRBV19 combines with J gene TRBJ2-7, with TRBD1 matching over 9 bases. Germline V CDR1 and CDR2: LNHDA, SQIVND (reference sequence). The CDR3 contains 16 residues. V shed 5 bases, J shed 2 bases, and the junction held 10 bases outside the gene matches. Here the CDR3 DNA reads TGTGCCAGTAGTGCCAACCCGGGACAGGGCCCCTACGAGCAGTACTTC. This encodes CASSANPGQGPYEQYF.

This chain uses TRBV20-1 with TRBJ1-2, with D unresolved. Trimming took 3 bases from V and 13 from J, leaving 15 bases between them. Germline V CDR1 and CDR2: DFQATT, SNEGSKA (reference sequence). The CDR3 is 11 amino acids. This CDR3 is CSASPRPYFTF. The DNA of the CDR3 is TGCAGTGCTAGCCCACGGCCCTACTTCACCTTC.

This clone was counted a few times. V is TRBV2 and J is TRBJ1-2, with 11 bases matching TRBD1. With V trimmed by 3 bases and J by 3 bases, 3 bases remained unmatched. This CDR3 comprises 15 residues. CDR1 and CDR2 from the germline V gene are SNHLY and FYNNEI. CDR3: CASSEGTGGDYGYTF. The CDR3 DNA follows: TGTGCCAGCAGTGAGGGGACAGGGGGGGACTATGGCTACACCTTC.

The rearrangement joins TRBV6-1 to TRBJ2-1, with D maybe TRBD2 (5 bases). The CDR3 consists of 16 residues. The germline V gene encodes CDR1 MNHNS and CDR2 SASEGT. Trimming cost V 0 bases and J 3 bases, with 12 bases left between them. The CDR3 sequence: CASSEATTTIYNEQFF. In DNA, the CDR3 is TGTGCCAGCAGTGAAGCGACTACGACGATCTACAATGAGCAGTTCTTC.

The chain joins TRBV19 to TRBJ1-1; TRBD1 matches 9 bases. V gave up 3 bases and J gave up 5 bases; unmatched junction bases: 7. CDR1 is LNHDA, CDR2 SQIVND, per germline (reference sequence). The CDR3 contains 15 residues. CDR3 in amino acids: CASSIQTGGLTEAFF. The CDR3 DNA sequence: TGTGCCAGTAGTATTCAGACAGGGGGGCTTACTGAAGCTTTCTTT.

Comments on this clone: A junction end diverges from the germline sequence, so it may reflect a read error. The sample holds other DNA sequences that translate to the same CDR3. The chain couples TRBV25-1 to TRBJ1-1; D is uncertain. The CDR3 has 11 amino acids. The germline V gene has CDR1 MGHDK and CDR2 SYGVNS. In DNA, the CDR3 is TGCGCCAGCAGTGGGGTGGGTAGAGCTTTCTTT. As protein: CASSGVGRAFF.

The rearrangement joins TRBV6-1 to TRBJ2-6; TRBD2 aligns across 10 bases. The CDR3 contains 17 residues. The junction had 4 bases not matched to a gene; V was cut back by 4 bases and J by 1 base. The germline gives CDR1 MNHNS, CDR2 SASEGT. CDR3 sequence: CASSGPGLASGANVLTF. The CDR3 nucleotides are TGTGCCAGCAGTGGACCGGGACTAGCGTCTGGGGCCAACGTCCTGACTTTC.

As regards this clone: Other DNA sequences within the sample encode an identical CDR3. The V and J genes are TRBV5-1 and TRBJ2-3, with 10 bases identical to TRBD2. Germline-derived CDR1 and CDR2 are SGHRS and YFSETQ. V dropped 0 bases and J dropped 4; count of bases not matched to a gene: 2. This CDR3 region has 15 residues. The CDR3 loop is CASSLASGSADTQYF. In DNA form, the CDR3 reads TGCGCCAGCAGCTTGGCTAGCGGGAGCGCAGATACGCAGTATTTT. Using reference TRBV5-1 and TRBJ2-3 for the parts outside the CDR3, the full variable domain is KAGVTQTPRYLIKTRGQQVTLSCSPISGHRSVSWYQQTPGQGLQFLFEYFSETQRNKGNFPGRFSGRQFSNSRSEMNVSTLELGDSALYLCASSLASGSADTQYFGPGTRLTVL.

The rearrangement links TRBV5-1 to TRBJ2-7, with 7 bases that match TRBD1. Trimming took 4 bases from V and 3 from J; bases not matched to a gene: 7. Germline loops: CDR1 SGHRS, CDR2 YFSETQ. The CDR3 consists of 14 residues. The CDR3 DNA reads TGCGCCAGCAGCGCCGGGACAGTGGTCTACGAGCAGTACTTC. Its translation is CASSAGTVVYEQYF.